Sequencing of this TCR beta chain was carried out in a study of blood T cell repertoires in COVID-19. Study-wide context: Both acute and convalescent COVID-19 samples were obtained from the United States, Italy and Spain. Nucleic acid was either cDNA or gDNA, and it came from T cells, B-cell-depleted T cells, or PBMCs.

Original analysis: Reference gene primers were amplified, and this amplification served to estimate nucleated cell counts. Repertoires were generated with immunoSEQ multiplex PCR, while TCRdb's copy carries only in-frame clones and drops some. The DNA was the basis for D and trimming; V, J and clone size are from that table. The top ten hold 4% to 5% of the sample, which has fewer than 250,000 clones, around 82% seen once. V was pared by 2 bases and J by 2 bases, with 6 bases of the junction left unmatched. This CDR3 has 16 amino acids. Germline V CDR1 and CDR2: SGHVS, FQNEAQ. Sequenced input: peripheral blood. This chain joins TRBV7-8 and TRBJ2-5, with 9 bases lining up with TRBD2. The clonotype originates from a woman in her sixties or seventies with acute or convalescent COVID-19. Written as DNA, the CDR3 is TGTGCCAGCAGCTTAAAACCGGGACTAGCACAAGAGACCCAGTACTTC. It specifies CASSLKPGLAQETQYF.